Shown below are 21 T cell receptor beta chains from a single sample sequenced in a study of shared clonotypes between healthy human individuals. Some clones are missing from TCRdb's copy, which holds only in-frame ones; the method was immunoSEQ multiplex PCR. The data show about 2 million clones, over 85% seen once. CD45RO-negative, CCR7-positively selected cells formed the naive CD8 fraction, excluding terminally differentiated effector memory CD45RA+ cells. The sequenced sample consisted of naive CD8+ T cells sorted from blood. Every receptor here comes from a man aged 18 to 35 in good health.

The V call is TRBV10-1, the J call TRBJ2-3, with D possibly matching TRBD2 (6 bases). Germline-derived CDR1 and CDR2 are WNHNN and SYGVQD (reference sequence). V shed 4 bases and J shed 6 bases, with 20 bases lying between them. The CDR3 covers 16 residues. The CDR3, as DNA: TGCGCCAGCAGTGTCTTCCCGGGAGTGGGTTTGGATACGCAGTATTTT. As protein: CASSVFPGVGLDTQYF.

In the case of this clone: The sample contains more than one DNA sequence encoding this CDR3. The chain joins TRBV5-1 to TRBJ2-7; TRBD2 matches at 8 bases. The V and J ends lost 0 bases and 2 bases, in that order; junction bases with no gene match: 4. Germline V gene sequence: CDR1 SGHRS, CDR2 YFSETQ. The CDR3 consists of 15 residues. The CDR3 spells CASSLGTSGTYEQYF. DNA for the CDR3: TGCGCCAGCAGCTTGGGAACTAGCGGAACCTACGAGCAGTACTTC.

The chain combines TRBV9 with TRBJ2-1; either TRBD1 or TRBD2 may supply D (5 bases each). Germline V gene lookup returns CDR1 SGDLS and CDR2 YYNGEE. The CDR3 runs 15 residues. Between the trimmed V and J ends, which lost 0 bases and 6 bases, there was a span of 13 bases. The DNA for the CDR3 is TGTGCCAGCAGCGTAGAGGGGAGCGCCTCCAATGAGCAGTTCTTC. Amino acid sequence: CASSVEGSASNEQFF. Drawing the rest from reference TRBV9 and TRBJ2-1, the complete variable domain is DSGVTQTPKHLITATGQRVTLRCSPRSGDLSVYWYQQSLDQGLQFLIQYYNGEERAKGNILERFSAQQFPDLHSELNLSSLELGDSALYFCASSVEGSASNEQFFGPGTRLTVL.

The chain uses TRBV28 and TRBJ2-7; 7 nucleotides line up with TRBD2. CDR1 and CDR2 from the germline V gene are MDHEN and SYDVKM. The CDR3 has 15 amino acids. The V gene end was trimmed by 3 bases and the J gene end by 1 base; junction bases not matched to a gene: 6. For the CDR3, the DNA is TGTGCCAGCAGTTTCTATCGCGGGGGATCCTACGAGCAGTACTTC. This codes for CASSFYRGGSYEQYF.

With regard to this clone: Other DNA sequences in the sample encode the same CDR3. V gene TRBV5-6 combines with J gene TRBJ2-7; 9 nucleotides agree with TRBD1. The CDR3 is 13 residues long. Germline V gene data show CDR1 as SGHDT and CDR2 as YYEEEE. J lost 2 bases, V lost 7 bases, and 4 bases had no gene match. This chain's CDR3 is CASSTGGTYEQYF. CDR3 bases: TGTGCCAGCTCGACAGGGGGGACCTACGAGCAGTACTTC. Full variable domain (missing parts from reference TRBV5-6 and TRBJ2-7): DAGVTQSPTHLIKTRGQQVTLRCSPKSGHDTVSWYQQALGQGPQFIFQYYEEEERQRGNFPDRFSGHQFPNYSSELNVNALLLGDSALYLCASSTGGTYEQYFGPGTRLTVT.

The chain links TRBV4-1 to TRBJ1-6; maybe TRBD1 (5 bases). The CDR3 totals 14 residues. Trimming removed 1 base at V and 10 bases at J, with 11 bases between. Germline assignment: CDR1 MGHRA and CDR2 YSYEKL. The CDR3 sequence: CASSQGGGQSPLHF. The CDR3 nucleotides are TGCGCCAGCAGCCAAGGGGGCGGTCAATCACCCCTCCACTTT.

The rearrangement links TRBV9 to TRBJ2-5; D might be TRBD1 (5 bases). The germline V gene has CDR1 SGDLS and CDR2 YYNGEE. This CDR3 is built from 14 residues. Deletions cut 5 bases from V and 1 base from J, with 12 bases between. CDR3 amino acids: CASSDMTAQETQYF. CDR3 nucleotide sequence: TGTGCCAGCAGTGATATGACAGCCCAAGAGACCCAGTACTTC.

This clone appeared a few times. This chain connects TRBV11-2 to TRBJ1-2, with D possibly matching TRBD1 (6 bases). The CDR3 is made up of 14 amino acids. V lost 0 bases to trimming and J lost 4 bases, with 9 bases between them. CDR1 is SGHAT and CDR2 is FQNNGV in the germline V gene. CDR3 loop: CASSLEGGPYGYTF. The CDR3 DNA reads TGTGCCAGCAGCTTAGAGGGGGGGCCCTATGGCTACACCTTC.

The rearrangement joins TRBV4-3 to TRBJ2-3; the match to TRBD2 covers 8 bases. The CDR3 is made up of 15 amino acids. The germline V gene encodes CDR1 LGHNA and CDR2 YSLEER. The trim removed 2 bases at V and 1 base at J, leaving 2 bases unmatched. The CDR3 loop reads CASSQLTSGTDTQYF. CDR3 nucleotides: TGCGCCAGCAGCCAACTGACTAGCGGCACAGATACGCAGTATTTT.

This chain links TRBV28 with TRBJ2-5, with D possibly being TRBD1 or TRBD2 (5 bases each). The CDR3 loop spans 14 amino acids. V was pared by 3 bases and J by 3 bases, with 11 bases between. Germline V gene sequence: CDR1 MDHEN, CDR2 SYDVKM. CDR3 sequence (DNA): TGTGCCAGCAGTTTCCGGGACCCAGAAGAGACCCAGTACTTC. Encoded protein: CASSFRDPEETQYF.

The chain has TRBV27 and TRBJ2-3; 7 bases line up with TRBD1. Trimming took 5 bases from V and 4 from J; bases not matched to a gene: 9. Germline values: CDR1 MNHEY, CDR2 SMNVEV (reference sequence). The CDR3 has 15 residues. The CDR3 DNA is TGTGCCAGCAGTCCGGGCAGGGGGTTCCCAGATACGCAGTATTTT. Its translation: CASSPGRGFPDTQYF.

Regarding this clone: Other DNA variants within this sample encode the same CDR3. The chain employs TRBV27 and TRBJ2-3; the D is unclear. Deletions cut 6 bases from V and 3 bases from J, with 13 bases between. The CDR3 length is 14 residues. Germline V gene sequence: CDR1 MNHEY, CDR2 SMNVEV (reference sequence). CDR3 nucleotides: TGTGCCAGCAGCACCATCGGCGGTACAGATACGCAGTATTTT. Its translation: CASSTIGGTDTQYF.

Turning to this clone: The sample carries other DNA sequences with the same CDR3. V is TRBV9 and J is TRBJ2-7, with D perhaps TRBD1 (6 bases). Per germline, CDR1 SGDLS and CDR2 YYNGEE. The CDR3 spans 15 residues. Trimming removed 0 bases from V and 0 bases from J, with 10 bases in between. The CDR3 nucleotides read TGTGCCAGCAGCGTAGGGGACACCAGCTCCTACGAGCAGTACTTC. Its translation: CASSVGDTSSYEQYF.

The rearrangement links TRBV15 to TRBJ1-1, with unresolved D. The CDR3 has 16 residues. Per the germline V gene, CDR1 is LNHNV and CDR2 is YYDKDF (reference sequence). Between the trimmed V and J ends, which lost 2 bases and 1 base, there was a span of 14 bases. Written as DNA, the CDR3 is TGTGCCACCAGCAGATACCCGGGTCCCCCGAACACTGAAGCTTTCTTT. Encoded protein: CATSRYPGPPNTEAFF.

CDR3 DNA sequence: TGTGCCAGCAGCCCCGGGGGCCAGGGGGTAGCCTACGAGCAGTACTTC. Protein product: CASSPGGQGVAYEQYF. The chain combines TRBV7-6 with TRBJ2-7; tentative D call: TRBD1 (7 bases). Trimming removed 5 bases from V and 2 bases from J, with 19 bases in between. Germline loops: CDR1 SGHVS, CDR2 FNYEAQ. CDR3 size: 16 residues.

This clone was counted a single time. The V and J genes are TRBV15 and TRBJ1-2; 7 bases line up with TRBD1. The V gene's germline CDR1 is LNHNV and CDR2 YYDKDF (reference sequence). The CDR3 consists of 16 residues. V lost 0 bases, J lost 2 bases, and 6 bases stayed unmatched. The CDR3 sequence: CATSRDRGQANYGYTF. CDR3 in DNA: TGTGCCACCAGCAGAGACCGCGGACAGGCAAACTATGGCTACACCTTC.

The chain links TRBV5-5 to TRBJ2-7; possible D gene TRBD1, 6 bases. Deletions cut 0 bases from V and 0 bases from J, with 10 bases between. The germline V gene has CDR1 SGHKS and CDR2 YYEKEE (reference sequence). CDR3 size: 15 residues. The CDR3, as DNA: TGTGCCAGCAGCTTGGTACAGGGAAGCTCCTACGAGCAGTACTTC. This translates into CASSLVQGSSYEQYF.

The chain employs TRBV6-5 and TRBJ1-2, with D unclear. Trimming took 0 bases from V and 5 from J, leaving 13 bases between them. Per germline, CDR1 MNHEY and CDR2 SVGAGI. The CDR3 length is 15 residues. The CDR3 loop reads CASSYSLRSDYGYTF. CDR3 DNA: TGTGCCAGCAGTTACTCCCTCCGCAGCGATTATGGCTACACCTTC.

The gene calls are TRBV7-8 and TRBJ2-7; D remains unclear. The CDR3 runs 13 residues. The germline gives CDR1 SGHVS, CDR2 FQNEAQ. V dropped 5 bases and J dropped 3 bases, with 11 bases sitting between them. This chain's CDR3 is CASSHPHSYEQYF. DNA of the CDR3: TGTGCCAGCAGCCACCCCCATAGCTACGAGCAGTACTTC. Together with reference TRBV7-8 and TRBJ2-7, the CDR3 gives the full variable domain: GAGVSQSPRYKVAKRGQDVALRCDPISGHVSLFWYQQALGQGPEFLTYFQNEAQLDKSGLPSDRFFAERPEGSVSTLKIQRTQQEDSAVYLCASSHPHSYEQYFGPGTRLTVT.

This CDR3 is CASSYSLDRATYGYTF. For the CDR3, the DNA is TGTGCCAGCAGTTACTCCCTGGACAGGGCCACCTATGGCTACACCTTC. V gene TRBV6-6 combines with J gene TRBJ1-2; 8 bases line up with TRBD1. The CDR3 spans 16 residues. V shed 0 bases, J shed 4 bases, and the junction held 7 bases outside the gene matches. Germline loops: CDR1 MNHNY, CDR2 SVGAGI (reference sequence).

The chain couples TRBV5-1 to TRBJ1-6, with D tentatively TRBD1 (6 bases). V was trimmed by 1 base and J by 4 bases, leaving 12 bases between them. Germline-derived CDR1 and CDR2 are SGHRS and YFSETQ. CDR3 length equals 16 residues. CDR3 loop: CASSLWTVMYNSPLHF. The CDR3 region has the DNA TGCGCCAGCAGCTTGTGGACAGTGATGTATAATTCACCCCTCCACTTT.